The 4 T cell receptor beta chains listed next were all sequenced from one sample in a study of cytomegalovirus exposure and HLA in healthy donors (dated by TCRdb to 2016 to 2017). Library prep was done by the immunoSEQ multiplex PCR assay. For the multiplex PCR, a mixture combining 60 forward primers for TCR Vbeta segments and 13 reverse primers for TCR Jbeta segments was used. Drawn from immuneACCESS, this table holds only the in-frame rearrangements with V and J called that TCRdb kept. Clones are partly lost; checked studies trace under half to an unresolved V gene and leave the rest unexplained. This sample's listing comprises approximately 47,000 clones. The top ten clones comprise around a sixth of the sample. Sequencing used PBMCs. Source of these receptors: a male donor in good health and CMV-seronegative.

V is TRBV10-3 and J is TRBJ2-2, with 14 bases aligning to TRBD2. Germline V lookup: CDR1 ENHRY, CDR2 SYGVKD. Trimming took 6 bases from V and 2 from J; bases not matched to a gene: 5. The CDR3 runs to 17 residues. The CDR3 DNA reads TGTGCCATCAGGACCGGGACTAGCGGGGGAAACACCGGGGAGCTGTTTTTT. It specifies CAIRTGTSGGNTGELFF.

The rearrangement joins TRBV9 to TRBJ2-3; 9 nucleotides line up with TRBD2. CDR1 is SGDLS and CDR2 is YYNGEE in the germline V gene. The V and J ends lost 4 bases and 5 bases, in that order; junction bases with no gene match: 17. The CDR3 has 18 amino acids. Written as DNA, the CDR3 is TGTGCCAGCAGCCCTCGTAGGCTGGCGGGGGGGCAGGAAGATACGCAGTATTTT. This encodes CASSPRRLAGGQEDTQYF.

The V gene is TRBV19, the J gene TRBJ1-5, with 7 bases matching TRBD1. V trimming: 3 bases; J trimming: 3 bases; junction bases outside the gene matches: 2. This CDR3 has 14 residues. CDR1 is LNHDA and CDR2 is SQIVND in the germline V gene (reference sequence). In nucleotides, the CDR3 is TGTGCCAGTAGTATTACAGGGGTCAATCAGCCCCAGCATTTT. Translating it yields CASSITGVNQPQHF.

The gene calls are TRBV19 and TRBJ1-1, with D perhaps matching TRBD1 (5 bases). Germline V gives CDR1 LNHDA, CDR2 SQIVND (reference sequence). V was clipped by 9 bases and J by 1 base, with 12 bases between them. The CDR3 is made up of 13 amino acids. CDR3 in amino acids: CARESGENTEAFF. DNA of the CDR3: TGTGCCAGGGAATCGGGGGAGAACACTGAAGCTTTCTTT. The variable domain in full, completed from reference TRBV19 and TRBJ1-1, reads DGGITQSPKYLFRKEGQNVTLSCEQNLNHDAMYWYRQDPGQGLRLIYYSQIVNDFQKGDIAEGYSVSREKKESFPLTVTSAQKNPTAFYLCARESGENTEAFFGQGTRLTVV.